These 14 T cell receptor beta chains were sequenced from one sample in a study of PD-1 blockade in classical Hodgkin lymphoma. Clones were sequenced by immunoSEQ multiplex PCR, and TCRdb holds only the in-frame ones, with some missing. The data contain around 43,000 clones, approximately 91% of them seen just once; the ten biggest clones take up 4.5% to 6%. The time point was: newly diagnosed, previously untreated cHL patient sample. Sequencing input: peripheral blood mononuclear cells (PBMCs). The receptor set was obtained from a human donor with classical Hodgkin lymphoma.

The rearrangement links TRBV29-1 to TRBJ1-1; possibly TRBD1 for D (5 bases). Trimming left V 6 bases short and J 3 bases short, with 11 bases between. In germline, CDR1 is SQVTM, CDR2 ANQGSEA. This CDR3 has 12 residues. The CDR3 is CSVLGGDTEAFF. The CDR3 DNA follows: TGCAGCGTGTTGGGGGGAGACACTGAAGCTTTCTTT.

The chain joins TRBV6-1 to TRBJ2-2; D is ambiguous. The CDR3 length is 15 residues. Germline CDR1 MNHNS, CDR2 SASEGT. V was pared by 7 bases and J by 4 bases, with 16 bases between. CDR3 DNA: TGTGCCAGCACCAGACAACATCGGAGCACCGGGGAGCTGTTTTTT. Its protein is CASTRQHRSTGELFF.

The chain combines TRBV11-2 with TRBJ2-3; D remains ambiguous. Germline V gene lookup returns CDR1 SGHAT and CDR2 FQNNGV. The CDR3 totals 16 residues. The V end lost 5 bases, the J end lost 1 base, and 16 bases lay between the germline ends. The CDR3 sequence: CASSPSPRLRTDTQYF. In nucleotides, the CDR3 is TGTGCCAGCAGCCCCTCCCCGCGCCTTCGCACAGATACGCAGTATTTT.

CDR3 DNA: TGTGCCAGCAGTTTATCGGGACTAGCGGGGGGAGATACGCAGTATTTT. It is translated as CASSLSGLAGGDTQYF. The chain has TRBV28 and TRBJ2-3; 15 bases agree with TRBD2. V lost 1 base and J lost 5; bases outside the gene matches: 1. Germline lookup yields CDR1 MDHEN and CDR2 SYDVKM. The CDR3 is made up of 16 amino acids.

The chain combines TRBV28 with TRBJ1-1; D is possibly TRBD1 (5 bases). Deletions cut 3 bases from V and 3 bases from J, with 11 bases between. Per germline, CDR1 MDHEN and CDR2 SYDVKM. This CDR3 is 14 amino acids long. The CDR3 DNA follows: TGTGCCAGCAGTTTGGGACTCCTTTACACTGAAGCTTTCTTT. Translated, it gives CASSLGLLYTEAFF. The variable domain in full, with the rest retrieved from reference TRBV28 and TRBJ1-1, is DVKVTQSSRYLVKRTGEKVFLECVQDMDHENMFWYRQDPGLGLRLIYFSYDVKMKEKGDIPEGYSVSREKKERFSLILESASTNQTSMYLCASSLGLLYTEAFFGQGTRLTVV.

The chain uses TRBV5-1 and TRBJ2-7; D not certain. V lost 2 bases, J lost 5 bases, and 8 bases lay in between. The CDR3 consists of 12 residues. Germline V gene lookup returns CDR1 SGHRS and CDR2 YFSETQ. For the CDR3, the DNA is TGCGCCAGCAGCTTAACCGCCGACGAGCAGTACTTC. Residues: CASSLTADEQYF.

This sequence joins TRBV19 and TRBJ2-7, with a tentative D call TRBD2 (5 bases). The CDR3 extends over 13 amino acids. Germline V gene lookup returns CDR1 LNHDA and CDR2 SQIVND (reference sequence). Trimming stripped 2 bases from V and 1 base from J, with 6 bases between. CDR3 sequence: CASSISGSYEQYF. Here the CDR3 DNA reads TGTGCCAGTAGTATAAGCGGTTCCTACGAGCAGTACTTC.

V and J are TRBV11-2 and TRBJ1-5, with D hard to call. Germline CDR1 and CDR2: SGHAT and FQNNGV. This CDR3 has 14 residues. V was shortened by 5 bases and J by 0 bases, with 8 bases between the two germline ends. The CDR3 loop reads CASSPVGSNQPQHF. The CDR3 DNA reads as TGTGCCAGCAGCCCAGTTGGTAGCAATCAGCCCCAGCATTTT. The variable domain in full, with the rest retrieved from reference TRBV11-2 and TRBJ1-5, is EAGVAQSPRYKIIEKRQSVAFWCNPISGHATLYWYQQILGQGPKLLIQFQNNGVVDDSQLPKDRFSAERLKGVDSTLKIQPAKLEDSAVYLCASSPVGSNQPQHFGDGTRLSIL.

V is TRBV19 and J is TRBJ1-1; 7 bases agree with TRBD1. There are 14 residues in the CDR3. Germline V lookup: CDR1 LNHDA, CDR2 SQIVND (reference sequence). V trimming: 7 bases; J trimming: 0 bases; junction bases outside the gene matches: 5. The CDR3 DNA sequence: TGTGCCAGTACTACAGGGGCGGTGAACACTGAAGCTTTCTTT. Translated: CASTTGAVNTEAFF.

The chain couples TRBV5-4 to TRBJ2-5; a weak D match, TRBD1 (5 bases). Germline CDR1 SGHNT, CDR2 YYREEE (reference sequence). Trimming stripped 0 bases from V and 4 bases from J, with 10 bases between. The CDR3 loop spans 14 amino acids. The CDR3 DNA sequence: TGTGCCAGCAGCTTGGGCCAGGGCGGAGAGACCCAGTACTTC. It yields the protein CASSLGQGGETQYF.

The chain joins TRBV19 to TRBJ2-3; 7 bases are a match to TRBD2. The germline CDR1 and CDR2 sequences are LNHDA and SQIVND (reference sequence). The V gene end was trimmed by 11 bases and the J gene end by 2 bases; junction bases not matched to a gene: 13. The CDR3 runs 15 residues. As DNA, the CDR3 is TGTGCCTCCAGGGACCGTGCGGGAGCCACAGATACGCAGTATTTT. Its protein is CASRDRAGATDTQYF.

This clone showed up just once. The J gene is TRBJ2-2, the V gene TRBV7-9; D not resolved. Trimming took 3 bases from V and 8 from J, leaving 10 bases between them. This CDR3 has 13 amino acids. Germline V gives CDR1 SEHNR, CDR2 FQNEAQ (reference sequence). CDR3 DNA sequence: TGTGCCAGCAGCTTGCTGGGCGTTGGGGAGCTGTTTTTT. It translates to CASSLLGVGELFF.

The V and J genes are TRBV5-4 and TRBJ1-2, with D maybe TRBD1 (5 bases). Germline assignment: CDR1 SGHNT and CDR2 YYREEE (reference sequence). The CDR3 spans 13 residues. Trimming stripped 5 bases from V and 6 bases from J, with 14 bases between. CDR3 sequence: CASRPPGSDGYTF. CDR3 sequence (DNA): TGTGCCAGCAGACCGCCAGGGAGCGATGGCTACACCTTC.

The chain couples TRBV5-6 to TRBJ1-5; 7 bases map to TRBD1. CDR3 length: 13 amino acids. The germline gives CDR1 SGHDT, CDR2 YYEEEE. V was pared by 4 bases and J by 11 bases, with 9 bases of the junction left unmatched. CDR3 region: CASSRQGLGAQHF. The CDR3 DNA sequence: TGTGCCAGCAGCCGACAGGGACTCGGGGCCCAGCATTTT.